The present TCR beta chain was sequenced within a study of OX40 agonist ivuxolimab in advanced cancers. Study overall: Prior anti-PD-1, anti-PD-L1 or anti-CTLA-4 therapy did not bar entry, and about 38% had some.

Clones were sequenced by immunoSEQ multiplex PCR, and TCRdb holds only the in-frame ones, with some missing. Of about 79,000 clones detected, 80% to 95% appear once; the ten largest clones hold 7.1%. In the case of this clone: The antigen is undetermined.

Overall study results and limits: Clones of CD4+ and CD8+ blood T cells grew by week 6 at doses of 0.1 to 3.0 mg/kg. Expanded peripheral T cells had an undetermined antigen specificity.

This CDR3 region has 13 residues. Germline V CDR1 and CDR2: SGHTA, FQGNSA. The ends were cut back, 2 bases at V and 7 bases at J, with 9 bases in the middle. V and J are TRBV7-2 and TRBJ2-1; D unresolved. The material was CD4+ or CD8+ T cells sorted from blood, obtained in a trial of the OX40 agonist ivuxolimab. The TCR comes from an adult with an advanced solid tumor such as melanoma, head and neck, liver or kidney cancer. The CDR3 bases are TGTGCCAGCAGCTTAAACTCGAGAAATGAGCAGTTCTTC. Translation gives CASSLNSRNEQFF.